The present T cell receptor beta chain was sequenced within a study of identical twins. Each donor was a healthy Caucasian. The authors used template switching to add a universal primer site and gave cDNA unique molecular identifiers. TCRdb re-derived calls from the 5' RACE reads in MiXCR, one entry per CDR3 protein. There are under 400,000 distinct CDR3 sequences in the sample; around 9% occur only once, and under 10% lies in the top ten. The CDR3 is 14 amino acids. Germline V gene lookup returns CDR1 KGHSH and CDR2 LQKENI. V trimming: 4 bases; J trimming: 3 bases; junction bases outside the gene matches: 3. The study's findings and limits: Rather than following the same donors, the conclusions depended on cross-sectional statistical analysis. Fewer insertions were carried by abundant cord blood beta clonotypes, but none was seen in memory repertoires.

This clonotype showed up many times. What it binds is not known. The chain has TRBV18 and TRBJ2-5; TRBD2 aligns across 9 bases. The source material was naive T cells sorted from blood. The TCR originated in a woman between 45 and 65 years old in good health. CDR3 bases: TGTGCCAGCTCACTGGTAGCGGGGGAAGAGACCCAGTACTTC. Amino acids: CASSLVAGEETQYF.